This TCR beta chain was found in a study of blood T cell repertoires in COVID-19 (dated by TCRdb to about 2020). Regarding the complete study: Collaborator samples came from the United States, Italy and Spain and covered acute and convalescent phases of COVID-19. The samples were drawn from the first 160 participants of the ongoing ImmuneRACE study and from 950 to 1,500 subjects provided by 6 global collaborators. The repertoires were released in a freely available public database intended as a resource for research on the immune response to SARS-CoV-2. Where available, HLA class I and class II types were obtained from metadata supplied by the sample provider rather than from assay-based typing. The prospective study material was composed of cDNA or gDNA derived from T cells, B-cell-depleted T cells, or PBMCs. Deeply sampled blood TCRbeta repertoires from subjects exposed to, actively infected with, or recovered from COVID-19 were included in the dataset. Sample metadata almost always included a de-identified subject ID, COVID-19 status, age in years and sex. Beyond this particular receptor, the publication reports: The amount of clinical and demographic metadata varied by source and participant and was provided uncurated.

The immunoSEQ Assay, a bias-controlled multiplex PCR, was used to amplify TCRbeta CDR3 regions from genomic DNA. In the source study's methods: The number of nucleated cells in each sample was estimated by amplification of reference gene primers within the assay. Sequence reads were collapsed and filtered to measure the absolute abundance of every unique TCRbeta CDR3 rearrangement. For each sample, productive Simpson clonality was calculated as the square root of Simpson's diversity index over productive rearrangements. In its TCRdb copy, this immuneACCESS table keeps in-frame sequences only and misses some clones. Where compared with another copy, unresolved V genes explain less than half of these, and the others have no known cause. V and J calls and clone size come straight from that table; D and trimming were deduced from the DNA. The sample includes 350,000 to 450,000 clones, with more than 75% observed a single time. Roughly 2% of the sample goes to the ten largest clones.

Sequences SGDLS (CDR1) and YYNGEE (CDR2) are obtained from the germline V gene. V lost 4 bases and J lost 1 base; the stretch between them is 14 bases long. The CDR3 contains 15 residues, cysteine and phenylalanine counted. Just the 45-base CDR3 DNA is kept, in frame starting at base 1. One collaborating source in Seattle enrolled patients during active infection and followed them longitudinally through the course of disease. Each collaborating institution followed its own protocols to collect whole blood in K2EDTA tubes. For TCRbeta analysis, collaborators shipped samples as frozen whole blood, isolated PBMCs, or DNA extracted from either of those sample types. This clone was seen only once. The specificity of this receptor is unknown. There are no base qualities to consult, and no much larger clone falls within one base.

This sequence uses TRBV9 and TRBJ2-5, with TRBD1 perhaps the D gene, on 6 matching bases. Source material: peripheral blood. The receptor was isolated from a woman aged 60 to 75 with COVID-19, enrolled during active disease. The sequenced DNA is TGTGCCAGCAGCTCTGGGACAAGCTCCCAAGAGACCCAGTACTTC. This yields the protein CASSSGTSSQETQYF.